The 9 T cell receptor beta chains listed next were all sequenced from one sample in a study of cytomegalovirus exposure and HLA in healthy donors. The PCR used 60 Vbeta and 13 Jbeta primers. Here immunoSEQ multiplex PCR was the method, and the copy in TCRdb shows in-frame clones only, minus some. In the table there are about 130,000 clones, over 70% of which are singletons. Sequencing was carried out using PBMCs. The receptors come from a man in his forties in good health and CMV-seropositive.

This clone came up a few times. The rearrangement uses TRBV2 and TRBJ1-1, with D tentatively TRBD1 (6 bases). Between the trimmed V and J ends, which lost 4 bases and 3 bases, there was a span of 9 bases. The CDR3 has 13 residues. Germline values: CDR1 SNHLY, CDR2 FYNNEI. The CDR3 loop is CASSVQGYTEAFF. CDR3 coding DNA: TGTGCCAGCAGTGTGCAGGGGTACACTGAAGCTTTCTTT. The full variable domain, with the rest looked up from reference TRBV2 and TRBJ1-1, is EPEVTQTPSHQVTQMGQEVILRCVPISNHLYFYWYRQILGQKVEFLVSFYNNEISEKSEIFDDQFSVERPDGSNFTLKIRSTKLEDSAMYFCASSVQGYTEAFFGQGTRLTVV.

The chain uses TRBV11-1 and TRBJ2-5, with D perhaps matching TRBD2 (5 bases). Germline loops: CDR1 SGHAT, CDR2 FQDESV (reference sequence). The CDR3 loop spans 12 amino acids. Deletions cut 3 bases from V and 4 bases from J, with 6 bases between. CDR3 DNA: TGTGCCAGCAGCTTCGCGGGAGAGACCCAGTACTTC. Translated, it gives CASSFAGETQYF.

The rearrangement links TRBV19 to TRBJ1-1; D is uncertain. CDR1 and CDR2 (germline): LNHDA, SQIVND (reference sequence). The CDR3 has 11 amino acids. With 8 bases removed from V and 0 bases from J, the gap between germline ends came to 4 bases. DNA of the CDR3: TGTGCCAGTCCCATGAACACTGAAGCTTTCTTT. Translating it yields CASPMNTEAFF.

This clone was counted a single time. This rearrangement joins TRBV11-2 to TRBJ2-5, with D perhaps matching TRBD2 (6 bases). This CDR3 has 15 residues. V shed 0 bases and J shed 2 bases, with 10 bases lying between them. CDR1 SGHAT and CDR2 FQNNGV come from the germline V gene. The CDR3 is CASSLDRGGQETQYF. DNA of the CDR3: TGTGCCAGCAGCTTAGATCGCGGAGGGCAAGAGACCCAGTACTTC.

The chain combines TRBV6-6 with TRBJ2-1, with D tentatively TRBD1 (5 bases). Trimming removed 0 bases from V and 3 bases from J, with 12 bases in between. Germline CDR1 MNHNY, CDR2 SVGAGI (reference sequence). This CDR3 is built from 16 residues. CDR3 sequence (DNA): TGTGCCAGCAGTTACTCGAGTGGGCAGGGCTACAATGAGCAGTTCTTC. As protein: CASSYSSGQGYNEQFF.

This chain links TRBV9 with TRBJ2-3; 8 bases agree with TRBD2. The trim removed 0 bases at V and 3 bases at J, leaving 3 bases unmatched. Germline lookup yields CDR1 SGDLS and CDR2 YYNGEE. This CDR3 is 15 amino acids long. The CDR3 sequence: CASSVEGGRTDTQYF. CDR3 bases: TGTGCCAGCAGCGTAGAGGGCGGGAGGACAGATACGCAGTATTTT. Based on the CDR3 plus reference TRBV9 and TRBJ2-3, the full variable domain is DSGVTQTPKHLITATGQRVTLRCSPRSGDLSVYWYQQSLDQGLQFLIQYYNGEERAKGNILERFSAQQFPDLHSELNLSSLELGDSALYFCASSVEGGRTDTQYFGPGTRLTVL.

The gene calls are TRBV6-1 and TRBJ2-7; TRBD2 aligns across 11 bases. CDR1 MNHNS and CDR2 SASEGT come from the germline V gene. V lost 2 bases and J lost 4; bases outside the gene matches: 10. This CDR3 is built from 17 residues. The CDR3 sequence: CASSEYIGGTSGYEQYF. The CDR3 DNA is TGTGCCAGCAGTGAATATATAGGAGGGACTAGCGGATACGAGCAGTACTTC.

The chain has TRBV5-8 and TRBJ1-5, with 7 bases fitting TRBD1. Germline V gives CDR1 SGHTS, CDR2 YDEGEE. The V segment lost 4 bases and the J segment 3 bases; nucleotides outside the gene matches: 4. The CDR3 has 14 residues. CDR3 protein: CASSRGQANQPQHF. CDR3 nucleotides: TGTGCCAGCAGCCGAGGACAGGCCAATCAGCCCCAGCATTTT.

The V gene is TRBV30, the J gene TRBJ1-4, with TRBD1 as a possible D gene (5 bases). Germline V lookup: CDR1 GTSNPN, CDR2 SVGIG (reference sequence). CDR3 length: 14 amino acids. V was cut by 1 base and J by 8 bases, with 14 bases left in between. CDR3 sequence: CAWSGVQGGEKLFF. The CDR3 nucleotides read TGTGCCTGGAGTGGGGTGCAGGGCGGCGAAAAACTGTTTTTT. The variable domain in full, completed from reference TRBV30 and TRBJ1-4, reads SQTIHQWPATLVQPVGSPLSLECTVEGTSNPNLYWYRQAAGRGLQLLFYSVGIGQISSEVPQNLSASRPQDRQFILSSKKLLLSDSGFYLCAWSGVQGGEKLFFGSGTQLSVL.